Shown below are 18 T cell receptor beta chains from a single sample sequenced in a study of T and B cells in COVID-19 patients. BIOMED2 TRB-A/B primer pools were used in multiplex TRB PCR. Using its own MiXCR run on the multiplex PCR reads, TCRdb lists one record per CDR3 protein. The sample lists 7,000 or so distinct CDR3 sequences; about 25% were seen once. Blood genomic DNA input for TRB amplification was roughly 220-500 ng. Specimen: blood. The source is a human donor with active COVID-19.

The chain has TRBV5-1 and TRBJ2-7, with 9 bases fitting TRBD1. This CDR3 has 14 residues. V lost 1 base, J lost 5 bases, and 4 bases stayed unmatched. Germline CDR1 SGHRS, CDR2 YFSETQ. CDR3 sequence (DNA): TGCGCCAGCAGCTTGACAGGGGGCGCTAACGAGCAGTACTTC. This codes for CASSLTGGANEQYF.

This clonotype is labeled medium-sized. The gene calls are TRBV19 and TRBJ2-7; 8 bases map to TRBD1. With 3 bases clipped from V and 7 bases from J, the junction kept 5 bases outside the gene matches. Germline CDR1 and CDR2: LNHDA and SQIVND (reference sequence). The CDR3 runs 13 residues. The DNA of the CDR3 is TGTGCCAGTAGTATCCAGGGGGCGGTTGAGCAGTACTTC. Its protein product is CASSIQGAVEQYF.

This clonotype occurred many times. V and J are TRBV5-6 and TRBJ2-7; 8 bases align to TRBD1. After removal of 1 base from V and 11 bases from J, the junction contained 8 bases not matched to a gene. CDR1 and CDR2 from the germline V gene are SGHDT and YYEEEE. The length of the CDR3 is 13 residues. The CDR3: CASSLRQGLWEYF. The CDR3 bases are TGTGCCAGCAGCTTGAGACAGGGGCTATGGGAGTACTTC. The entire variable domain, with the rest obtained from reference TRBV5-6 and TRBJ2-7, is as follows: DAGVTQSPTHLIKTRGQQVTLRCSPKSGHDTVSWYQQALGQGPQFIFQYYEEEERQRGNFPDRFSGHQFPNYSSELNVNALLLGDSALYLCASSLRQGLWEYFGPGTRLTVT.

This sequence joins TRBV6-1 and TRBJ2-7; TRBD1 or TRBD2 may be the D gene (5 bases each). CDR3 length equals 13 residues. In germline, CDR1 is MNHNS, CDR2 SASEGT. V dropped 5 bases and J dropped 2 bases, with 10 bases sitting between them. DNA for the CDR3: TGTGCCAGCAGTCGGGACGGCGCCTACGAGCAGTACTTC. Its translation: CASSRDGAYEQYF.

This clonotype has only one observation. V usage is TRBV2 and J usage is TRBJ2-2, with TRBD2 identical over 8 bases. This CDR3 contains 15 residues. The germline gives CDR1 SNHLY, CDR2 FYNNEI. V lost 3 bases and J lost 3; bases outside the gene matches: 3. The CDR3, as DNA: TGTGCCAGCAGTGAGACGACTAGCGACACCGGGGAGCTGTTTTTT. Translation: CASSETTSDTGELFF.

This clonotype is categorized as medium-sized (0.01 to 0.1%). This chain connects TRBV12-3 or TRBV12-4 to TRBJ2-7; 9 nucleotides line up with TRBD2. J lost 6 bases, V lost 3 bases, and 15 bases had no gene match. The CDR3 runs 17 residues. Here the CDR3 DNA reads TGTGCCAGCAGTTTCGCCACTAGCGGGTCTAACCCCTTCGAGCAGTACTTC. Amino acids: CASSFATSGSNPFEQYF.

The chain has TRBV24-1 and TRBJ2-5, with 7 bases matching TRBD2. Germline loops: CDR1 KGHDR, CDR2 SFDVKD. V lost 5 bases and J lost 2; bases outside the gene matches: 4. This CDR3 contains 14 residues. The CDR3 protein is CATSVGGGQETQYF. CDR3 nucleotides: TGTGCCACCAGTGTTGGGGGGGGGCAAGAGACCCAGTACTTC.

This clonotype appeared a few times. This chain links TRBV7-6 with TRBJ2-7; no clear D. Per germline, CDR1 SGHVS and CDR2 FNYEAQ. This CDR3 has 13 amino acids. The germline V and J ends were trimmed by 5 bases and 1 base, with 9 bases remaining between them. Here the CDR3 reads CASSPALSYEQYF. The CDR3, as DNA: TGTGCCAGCAGCCCCGCGTTGTCCTACGAGCAGTACTTC.

This clonotype is medium-sized. CDR3 loop: CASSITRSGANVLTF. The CDR3 DNA reads TGTGCCAGTAGTATAACGCGCTCTGGGGCCAACGTCCTGACTTTC. The rearrangement links TRBV19 to TRBJ2-6; no definite D call. CDR3 length: 15 residues. V was clipped by 2 bases and J by 0 bases, with 5 bases between them. Germline loops: CDR1 LNHDA, CDR2 SQIVND (reference sequence).

The CDR3: CASSSFSGQTYNEQFF. CDR3 DNA sequence: TGTGCCAGCAGCTCCTTTAGCGGGCAGACCTACAATGAGCAGTTCTTC. This chain joins TRBV5-4 and TRBJ2-1; 7 nucleotides agree with TRBD2. The ends lost 3 bases at V and 2 bases at J; junction bases unmatched: 8. Germline V gene lookup returns CDR1 SGHNT and CDR2 YYREEE (reference sequence). The CDR3 has 16 residues.

This clonotype was seen only a few times. This sequence joins TRBV20-1 and TRBJ2-3, with D unclear. The CDR3 covers 10 residues. V gave up 5 bases and J gave up 4 bases, with 4 bases separating them. Per germline, CDR1 DFQATT and CDR2 SNEGSKA (reference sequence). The CDR3 sequence is CSAHADTQYF. DNA of the CDR3: TGCAGTGCTCACGCAGATACGCAGTATTTT.

Concerning this clonotype: A much larger clone differs from this one at a single base, so this may be a read error. This chain joins TRBV11-3 and TRBJ2-3, with a tentative D call TRBD1 (6 bases). Germline CDR1 and CDR2: SGHNT and YENEEA. The CDR3 consists of 14 residues. The DNA for the CDR3 is TGTGCCAGCAGCTTATCACAGGGCACAGATATGCAGTATTTT. This gives the protein CASSLSQGTDMQYF.

This clonotype has more than one count but fewer than ten. The CDR3 sequence is CASSPIRNWGPPGELFF. The CDR3 DNA reads TGTGCCAGCTCACCGATAAGGAATTGGGGTCCCCCCGGGGAGCTGTTTTTT. This rearrangement joins TRBV18 to TRBJ2-2; D is uncertain. The V gene's germline CDR1 is KGHSH and CDR2 LQKENI. Trimming cost V 3 bases and J 6 bases, with 20 bases left between them. The CDR3 loop spans 17 amino acids.

By share of the sample, this clonotype is medium-sized. J is TRBJ2-2 and V is TRBV30; unclear D gene. V was clipped by 5 bases and J by 0 bases, with 7 bases between them. This CDR3 contains 13 residues. Germline-derived CDR1 and CDR2 are GTSNPN and SVGIG (reference sequence). The CDR3 nucleotides read TGTGCCTGGGGACGTACGAACACCGGGGAGCTGTTTTTT. This codes for CAWGRTNTGELFF. The full variable domain, rest sourced from reference TRBV30 and TRBJ2-2, is SQTIHQWPATLVQPVGSPLSLECTVEGTSNPNLYWYRQAAGRGLQLLFYSVGIGQISSEVPQNLSASRPQDRQFILSSKKLLLSDSGFYLCAWGRTNTGELFFGEGSRLTVL.

V gene TRBV11-3 combines with J gene TRBJ2-3, with TRBD2 matching over 14 bases. CDR3 size: 16 residues. Germline V lookup: CDR1 SGHNT, CDR2 YENEEA. J was trimmed by 5 bases and V by 5 bases; bases with no gene match: 6. CDR3 sequence reads: CASSQGLAGVKDTQYF. The DNA of the CDR3 is TGTGCCAGCAGCCAGGGACTAGCGGGAGTAAAAGATACGCAGTATTTT. The variable domain in full, with the rest retrieved from reference TRBV11-3 and TRBJ2-3, is EAGVVQSPRYKIIEKKQPVAFWCNPISGHNTLYWYLQNLGQGPELLIRYENEEAVDDSQLPKDRFSAERLKGVDSTLKIQPAELGDSAVYLCASSQGLAGVKDTQYFGPGTRLTVL.

This clonotype is labeled medium-sized. The rearrangement joins TRBV27 to TRBJ2-7; maybe TRBD1 (5 bases). This CDR3 region has 14 residues. V was trimmed by 4 bases and J by 8 bases, leaving 18 bases between them. Looked up from germline, CDR1 is MNHEY and CDR2 is SMNVEV (reference sequence). In DNA, the CDR3 is TGTGCCAGCAGTTCAACACGAGACAGTTTTAAGCAGTACTTC. Its protein product is CASSSTRDSFKQYF.

This clonotype is termed medium-sized (0.01 to 0.1%). The V and J genes are TRBV11-3 and TRBJ2-2; TRBD1 agrees at 7 bases. Germline V gene lookup returns CDR1 SGHNT and CDR2 YENEEA. The CDR3 loop spans 18 amino acids. Unmatched junction bases numbered 11, after V lost 4 bases and J lost 0 bases. CDR3 residues: CASSYSRLGQPNTGELFF. For the CDR3, the DNA is TGTGCCAGCAGCTACTCTAGGCTGGGACAGCCGAACACCGGGGAGCTGTTTTTT.

This clonotype is judged medium-sized (0.01 to 0.1%). This chain joins TRBV27 and TRBJ1-4; unclear D gene. V shed 6 bases and J shed 8 bases, with 19 bases lying between them. The CDR3 length is 15 residues. Per the germline V gene, CDR1 is MNHEY and CDR2 is SMNVEV (reference sequence). CDR3 region: CASSFATEAGEKLFF. The CDR3 DNA reads TGTGCCAGCAGCTTCGCGACTGAGGCGGGGGAAAAACTGTTTTTT.